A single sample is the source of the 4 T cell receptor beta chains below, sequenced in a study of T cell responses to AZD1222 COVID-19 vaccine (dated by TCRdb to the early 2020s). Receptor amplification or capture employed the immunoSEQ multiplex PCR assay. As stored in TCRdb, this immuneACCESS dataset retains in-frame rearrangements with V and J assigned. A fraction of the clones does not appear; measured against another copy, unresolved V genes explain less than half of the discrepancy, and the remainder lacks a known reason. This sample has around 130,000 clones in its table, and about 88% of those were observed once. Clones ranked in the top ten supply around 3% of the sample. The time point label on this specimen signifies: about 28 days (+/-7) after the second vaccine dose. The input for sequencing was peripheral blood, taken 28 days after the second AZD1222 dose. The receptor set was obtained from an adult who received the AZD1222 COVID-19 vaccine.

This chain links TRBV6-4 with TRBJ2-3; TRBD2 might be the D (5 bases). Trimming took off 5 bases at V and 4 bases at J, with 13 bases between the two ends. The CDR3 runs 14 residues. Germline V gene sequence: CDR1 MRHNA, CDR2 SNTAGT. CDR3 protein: CASSPRVHADTQYF. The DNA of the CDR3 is TGTGCCAGCAGTCCGCGGGTCCACGCAGATACGCAGTATTTT.

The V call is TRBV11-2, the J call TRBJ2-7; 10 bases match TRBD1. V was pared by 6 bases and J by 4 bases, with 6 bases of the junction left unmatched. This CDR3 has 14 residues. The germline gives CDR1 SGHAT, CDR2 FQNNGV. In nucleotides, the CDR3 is TGTGCCAGCAGGCCCCGGGACAGGGGTTACGAGCAGTACTTC. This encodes CASRPRDRGYEQYF.

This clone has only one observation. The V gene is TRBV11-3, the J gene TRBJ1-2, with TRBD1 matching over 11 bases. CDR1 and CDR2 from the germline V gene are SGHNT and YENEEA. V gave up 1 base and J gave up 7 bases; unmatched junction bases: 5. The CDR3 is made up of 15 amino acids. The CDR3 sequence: CASSLGRTGGGGYTF. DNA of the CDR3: TGTGCCAGCAGCTTAGGCCGGACAGGGGGCGGTGGCTACACCTTC.

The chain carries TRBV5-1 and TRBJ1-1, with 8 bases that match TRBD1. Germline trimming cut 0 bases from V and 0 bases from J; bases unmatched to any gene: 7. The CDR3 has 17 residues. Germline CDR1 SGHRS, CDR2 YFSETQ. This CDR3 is CASSLATGQAVNTEAFF. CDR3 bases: TGCGCCAGCAGCTTGGCCACGGGACAGGCCGTGAACACTGAAGCTTTCTTT.